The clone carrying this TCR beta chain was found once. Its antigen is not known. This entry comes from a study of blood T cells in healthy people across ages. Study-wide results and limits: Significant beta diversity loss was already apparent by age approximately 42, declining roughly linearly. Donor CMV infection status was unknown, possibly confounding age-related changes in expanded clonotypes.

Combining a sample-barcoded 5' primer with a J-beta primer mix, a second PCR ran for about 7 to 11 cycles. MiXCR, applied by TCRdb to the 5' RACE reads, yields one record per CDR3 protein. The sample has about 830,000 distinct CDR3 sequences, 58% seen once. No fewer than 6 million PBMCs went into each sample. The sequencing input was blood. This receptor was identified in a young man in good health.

The CDR3 reads CASSLGGGSPGELFF. DNA for the CDR3: TGTGCCAGCAGCTTAGGTGGCGGGAGTCCCGGGGAGCTGTTTTTT. The chain joins TRBV7-2 to TRBJ2-2; 7 bases are a match to TRBD2. This CDR3 is 15 amino acids long. With V trimmed by 1 base and J by 6 bases, 5 bases remained unmatched. Germline CDR1 and CDR2: SGHTA and FQGNSA.